This T cell receptor (beta chain) was obtained from a study of PD-L1 blockade in urothelial cancer. Study background: Most patients, about nine tenths of the roughly 30, were males with bladder-origin cancer. T cells were counted in tumor samples, and the median count was around 1,500.

Overall study findings and caveats: Sampling consisted of one FFPE tumor specimen per patient, not taken right before treatment.

V trimming: 1 base; J trimming: 4 bases; junction bases outside the gene matches: 5. Germline-derived CDR1 and CDR2 are GTSNPN and SVGIG (reference sequence). The CDR3 consists of 14 residues. A few counts support this clone. As yet, its antigen is unknown. Amplified housekeeping genes served to quantify FFPE tumor DNA. This table comes from immunoSEQ multiplex PCR, and its TCRdb copy is limited to in-frame clones, with some not included. Seen here are 1,500 to 2,000 clones, around 35% observed once, and the top ten hold 30% to 45%. The clonotype was recovered from a man aged 55 to 70 with urothelial cancer. Here the sequenced sample was tumor tissue, taken before atezolizumab (anti-PD-L1) treatment. V and J are TRBV30 and TRBJ2-3; 7 bases line up with TRBD1. CDR3 protein: CAWSGGQRADTQYF. In DNA form, the CDR3 reads TGTGCCTGGAGTGGGGGACAGAGGGCAGATACGCAGTATTTT.